The clone carrying this T cell receptor (beta chain) was seen a few times. Its antigen is currently unknown. V lost 6 bases, J lost 7 bases, and 11 bases lay in between. CDR3 length equals 12 residues. The entry originates in a study of response to subunit inactivated influenza vaccine. Study-wide findings and caveats: The authors offered the suggestion that each seasonal influenza vaccination recruits few new T cells.

TCRdb passed the RT-PCR reads through MiXCR, listing each CDR3 protein once. The sample holds about 800,000 distinct CDR3 sequences; around 20% are singletons and the top ten take around 9.6%. This specimen was PBMCs from blood, taken around 5 days after vaccination. The chain combines TRBV12-3 or TRBV12-4 with TRBJ2-3; D might be TRBD2 (6 bases). The source of this sequence is a man in his fifties or sixties who received an inactivated influenza vaccine. The CDR3 is CASSRLANTQYF. The CDR3 nucleotides are TGTGCCAGCAGCCGCCTAGCGAATACGCAGTATTTT.